This TCR beta chain was sequenced for a study of blood T cell repertoires in COVID-19. Here immunoSEQ multiplex PCR was the method, and the copy in TCRdb shows in-frame clones only, minus some. The sample yields under 200,000 clones, around 77% seen once. Germline V gene lookup returns CDR1 LGHNA and CDR2 YNFKEQ. V lost 1 base and J 7 bases, leaving 11 bases between the germline ends. This CDR3 contains 14 residues. V is TRBV4-2 and J is TRBJ1-5, with D perhaps matching TRBD1 (5 bases). Source material: peripheral blood. The TCR sequence derives from a man in his 70s with active or convalescent COVID-19. The CDR3 region has the DNA TGTGCCAGCAGCCAAGCGGGGGGTGGACAGCCCCAGCATTTT. It yields the protein CASSQAGGGQPQHF.